These 20 T cell receptor beta chains originate from one sample sequenced in a study of OX40 agonist ivuxolimab in advanced cancers. Clones were read by immunoSEQ multiplex PCR, and TCRdb kept only the in-frame ones, dropping some. The table records approximately 80,000 clones, roughly 89% of them present only once. This sample comprised CD4+ or CD8+ T cells sorted from blood, obtained in a trial of the OX40 agonist ivuxolimab. The receptors stem from an adult with an advanced solid tumor such as melanoma, head and neck, liver or kidney cancer.

The V and J genes are TRBV29-1 and TRBJ2-7; D is perhaps TRBD1 or TRBD2 (6 bases each). Trimming left V 3 bases short and J 6 bases short, with 15 bases between. Germline V gene lookup returns CDR1 SQVTM and CDR2 ANQGSEA. The CDR3 has 13 amino acids. The CDR3 here is CSVEGSRGGEQYF. Here the CDR3 DNA reads TGCAGCGTTGAGGGAAGCAGGGGAGGCGAGCAGTACTTC.

The chain joins TRBV27 to TRBJ2-6; D not resolved. Germline CDR1 and CDR2: MNHEY and SMNVEV (reference sequence). The CDR3 extends over 14 amino acids. The V gene lost 5 bases and the J gene lost 4 bases, with 9 bases spanning the gap. Written as DNA, the CDR3 is TGTGCCAGCAGTCCCCAAAGGGGGGCCAACGTCCTGACTTTC. Amino acid sequence: CASSPQRGANVLTF.

The rearrangement joins TRBV20-1 to TRBJ1-1, with D unresolved. The V gene lost 3 bases and the J gene lost 8 bases, with 10 bases spanning the gap. The CDR3 covers 11 residues. Germline loops: CDR1 DFQATT, CDR2 SNEGSKA (reference sequence). In nucleotides, the CDR3 is TGCAGTGCTAGTATGAGGGAGGAAGCTTTCTTT. This codes for CSASMREEAFF.

CDR3 amino acids: CASSYESRGTIYF. The CDR3 DNA is TGTGCCAGCAGTTACGAATCCCGTGGCACCATATATTTT. V is TRBV6-5 and J is TRBJ1-3; D gene unclear. Trimming left V 2 bases short and J 9 bases short, with 11 bases between. The germline gives CDR1 MNHEY, CDR2 SVGAGI. The CDR3 is 13 amino acids.

The rearrangement uses TRBV5-4 and TRBJ1-3, with D possibly matching TRBD1 (6 bases). Per germline, CDR1 SGHNT and CDR2 YYREEE (reference sequence). V lost 2 bases and J lost 4, with 7 bases in between. The CDR3 runs to 13 residues. The CDR3 reads CASSFDRGNTIYF. The CDR3 bases are TGTGCCAGCAGCTTCGACAGGGGAAACACCATATATTTT.

This clone appeared once. The V and J genes are TRBV6-6 and TRBJ1-2; 10 bases map to TRBD1. Germline CDR1 is MNHNY and CDR2 is SVGAGI (reference sequence). The CDR3 extends over 13 amino acids. The V segment lost 5 bases and the J segment 8 bases; nucleotides outside the gene matches: 5. The CDR3 region is CASSTRDRGGYTF. CDR3 sequence (DNA): TGTGCCAGCAGTACCCGGGACAGGGGAGGCTACACCTTC.

V and J are TRBV2 and TRBJ2-7, with D uncertain. This CDR3 has 13 residues. Germline V gene data show CDR1 as SNHLY and CDR2 as FYNNEI. Trimming removed 1 base from V and 2 bases from J, with 6 bases in between. CDR3: CASSEDLPYEQYV. DNA for the CDR3: TGTGCCAGCAGTGAAGACTTGCCCTACGAGCAGTACGTC.

Concerning this clone itself: The conserved phenylalanine or tryptophan normally closing the CDR3 is absent here, so this likely arose from a read error. Because the CDR3's place on the DNA is in doubt, the DNA is left out and the CDR3 is given as listed by TCRdb. This rearrangement joins TRBV6-6 to TRBJ1-2; TRBD1 reflects the table's D call only, with no check against the DNA. Germline V lookup: CDR1 MNHNY, CDR2 SVGAGI (reference sequence). Termini included, the CDR3 measures 12 amino acids. This CDR3 is CASGRGQGAGQL.

The chain links TRBV5-4 to TRBJ2-2; possibly TRBD1 for D (5 bases). This CDR3 comprises 15 residues. The germline V and J ends were trimmed by 7 bases and 2 bases, with 15 bases remaining between them. Germline CDR1 is SGHNT and CDR2 is YYREEE (reference sequence). CDR3 protein: CASLQGPINTGELFF. In nucleotides, the CDR3 is TGTGCCAGCCTCCAGGGCCCGATTAACACCGGGGAGCTGTTTTTT.

The table lists this clone with a count of one. The rearrangement uses TRBV5-1 and TRBJ1-3; no clear D gene. The CDR3 covers 12 residues. Trimming shortened V by 2 bases and J by 4 bases, and 4 bases separated the two germline ends. The germline gives CDR1 SGHRS, CDR2 YFSETQ. CDR3 in amino acids: CASSFAGNTIYF. CDR3 bases: TGCGCCAGCAGCTTTGCGGGAAACACCATATATTTT.

The chain joins TRBV5-1 to TRBJ1-4; TRBD1 might be the D (6 bases). The CDR3 contains 15 residues. Germline V CDR1 and CDR2: SGHRS, YFSETQ. V was pared by 6 bases and J by 8 bases, with 20 bases between. In DNA, the CDR3 is TGCGCCAGCAAAAGCCAGGGGCCGGGGGTAGAAAAACTGTTTTTT. Amino acids: CASKSQGPGVEKLFF. The full variable domain, with the rest looked up from reference TRBV5-1 and TRBJ1-4, is KAGVTQTPRYLIKTRGQQVTLSCSPISGHRSVSWYQQTPGQGLQFLFEYFSETQRNKGNFPGRFSGRQFSNSRSEMNVSTLELGDSALYLCASKSQGPGVEKLFFGSGTQLSVL.

A note on this clone: One end of the junction varies from germline; a read error may be responsible. The chain links TRBV7-2 to TRBJ2-3, with 8 positions matching TRBD2. The CDR3 is made up of 13 amino acids. The germline V gene encodes CDR1 SGHTA and CDR2 FQGNSA. The CDR3 here is CASSPLAGSQWGW. CDR3 coding DNA: TGTGCCAGCAGCCCCTTAGCGGGGTCCCAATGGGGCTGG.

The chain joins TRBV19 to TRBJ2-3; D may be TRBD1 (6 bases). This CDR3 contains 13 residues. Looked up from germline, CDR1 is LNHDA and CDR2 is SQIVND (reference sequence). Trimming took 6 bases from V and 3 from J, leaving 10 bases between them. The CDR3 coding sequence is TGTGCCAGTAGCCCCGACAGGACAGATACGCAGTATTTT. It yields the protein CASSPDRTDTQYF.

The V gene is TRBV30, the J gene TRBJ2-5; 8 positions agree with TRBD2. Germline-derived CDR1 and CDR2 are GTSNPN and SVGIG (reference sequence). The CDR3 runs to 14 residues. V gave up 3 bases and J gave up 2 bases; unmatched junction bases: 5. The CDR3 sequence is CAWSGLAFQETQYF. The CDR3 region has the DNA TGTGCCTGGAGCGGACTAGCATTTCAAGAGACCCAGTACTTC.

The chain carries TRBV28 and TRBJ1-6; D might be TRBD1 (5 bases). Germline loops: CDR1 MDHEN, CDR2 SYDVKM. Trimming cost V 2 bases and J 0 bases, with 11 bases left between them. The CDR3 spans 17 residues. The CDR3 bases are TGTGCCAGCAGTTTAGATGTAGGGGTCTCCTATAATTCACCCCTCCACTTT. It encodes CASSLDVGVSYNSPLHF.

In DNA, the CDR3 is TGTGCCAGCAGGGTCTCCTATAATTCACCCCTCCACTTT. Its translation: CASRVSYNSPLHF. J is TRBJ1-6 and V is TRBV28, with D unclear. The germline V and J ends were trimmed by 6 bases and 0 bases, with 3 bases remaining between them. Germline CDR1 is MDHEN and CDR2 is SYDVKM. This CDR3 region has 13 residues.

This clone was seen just once. The chain employs TRBV18 and TRBJ1-4; 8 bases align to TRBD1. CDR1 KGHSH and CDR2 LQKENI come from the germline V gene. The CDR3 loop spans 17 amino acids. V was pared by 3 bases and J by 7 bases, with 13 bases of the junction left unmatched. In DNA form, the CDR3 reads TGTGCCAGCTCACCCCAGGGGGCGCATGTGGGAAGTGAAAAACTGTTTTTT. Translation gives CASSPQGAHVGSEKLFF.

V usage is TRBV2 and J usage is TRBJ2-7; 11 bases are a match to TRBD2. Germline lookup yields CDR1 SNHLY and CDR2 FYNNEI. V shed 6 bases, J shed 4 bases, and the junction held 8 bases outside the gene matches. The CDR3 contains 15 residues. In DNA form, the CDR3 reads TGTGCCAGCAGCGCTTTGGCTAGCGGGAGGTACGAGCAGTACTTC. Protein sequence: CASSALASGRYEQYF. The variable domain in full, completed from reference TRBV2 and TRBJ2-7, reads EPEVTQTPSHQVTQMGQEVILRCVPISNHLYFYWYRQILGQKVEFLVSFYNNEISEKSEIFDDQFSVERPDGSNFTLKIRSTKLEDSAMYFCASSALASGRYEQYFGPGTRLTVT.

As for this clone: The junction departs from the called germline gene at one end, perhaps through a read error. The chain has TRBV2 and TRBJ2-4, with D tentatively TRBD1 or TRBD2 (5 bases each). The CDR3 has 12 residues. CDR1 and CDR2 from the germline V gene are SNHLY and FYNNEI. The CDR3 DNA reads as TGTGCCAGCAGTGCCACACCTGGGGGTAGGGACTTC. Translated: CASSATPGGRDF.

The chain links TRBV7-3 to TRBJ1-1; D might be TRBD1 (5 bases). V was trimmed by 5 bases and J by 2 bases, leaving 21 bases between them. In germline, CDR1 is SGHTA, CDR2 FQGTGA. The CDR3 is 17 residues long. The CDR3, as DNA: TGTGCCAGCAGCCAACGCTCCGGCGGGGGAATTAACACTGAAGCTTTCTTT. It translates to CASSQRSGGGINTEAFF.